This T cell receptor beta chain is from a study of T-cell reconstitution after alpha-beta-depleted transplantation in children. The study, taken as a whole, reports: Recipient T cells and thymic progenitors that survived were the source of the high TCRbeta diversity seen at day 60 in some patients.

This clonotype turned up a few times. Its antigen is unknown. Trimming removed 1 base from V and 8 bases from J, with 8 bases in between. The CDR3 has 13 residues. Germline V gene data show CDR1 as SGHTA and CDR2 as FQGNSA. The TCRbeta library incorporated unique molecular identifiers. TCRdb re-derived calls from the PCR reads in MiXCR, one entry per CDR3 protein. The repertoire holds about 980,000 distinct CDR3 sequences, around 30% seen once, with around 30% in the top ten. The sample here was PBMCs, mostly from graft donor cells, taken 360 days after TCRalphabeta/CD19-depleted stem cell transplant. The chain links TRBV7-2 to TRBJ1-4; D not certain. The source of this sequence is a boy in the first two years of life who had a stem cell transplant for SCID, so the T cells may come from the graft donor. CDR3 coding DNA: TGTGCCAGCAGCTTAGTCCAGGCCGAAAAACTGTTTTTT. It translates to CASSLVQAEKLFF.